What follows are 23 T cell receptor beta chains derived from one specimen sequenced in a study of T cells in Graves' hyperthyroidism and ophthalmopathy (dated by TCRdb to between 2018 and 2021). The library was generated by multiplex PCR. TCRdb lists the instrument as Illumina HiSeq 2000. The TCR beta CDR3 regions were amplified from the RNA transcripts. The first round of RT-PCR for the TCR CDR3 was performed with the HTBI primer set and the Qiagen OneStep RT-PCR kit. The public reads were reprocessed in TCRdb via fastp at Q25 and MiXCR, keeping in-frame beta chains. Every entry covers one CDR3 protein and lists the most common genes and DNA from its rows. The sample contains hundreds of thousands of distinct CDR3 sequences, about 17% of them found a single time. Of the sample, over 15% falls within the top ten clones. Sequenced: blood. Receptors were obtained from a woman aged 45-60 years with Graves' hyperthyroidism that later progressed to Graves' ophthalmopathy.

The gene calls are TRBV28 and TRBJ2-7; D not resolved. The V gene lost 6 bases and the J gene lost 3 bases, with 21 bases spanning the gap. The V gene's germline CDR1 is MDHEN and CDR2 SYDVKM. This CDR3 contains 16 residues. The DNA of the CDR3 is TGTGCCAGCAGAGGGTCCCAAAAGGGTCGCTACTACGAGCAGTACTTC. Amino acids: CASRGSQKGRYYEQYF. The full variable domain, completed using reference TRBV28 and TRBJ2-7, is DVKVTQSSRYLVKRTGEKVFLECVQDMDHENMFWYRQDPGLGLRLIYFSYDVKMKEKGDIPEGYSVSREKKERFSLILESASTNQTSMYLCASRGSQKGRYYEQYFGPGTRLTVT.

V is TRBV7-2 and J is TRBJ1-3; 10 bases map to TRBD1. Unmatched junction bases numbered 6, after V lost 5 bases and J lost 8 bases. The CDR3 spans 14 residues. Germline loops: CDR1 SGHTA, CDR2 FQGNSA. The CDR3: CASSLDRGPDTIYF. In DNA, the CDR3 is TGTGCCAGCAGCCTCGACAGGGGGCCTGACACCATATATTTT.

This clonotype appeared many times. V and J are TRBV12-3 or TRBV12-4 and TRBJ1-2; no clear D gene. Deletions cut 2 bases from V and 2 bases from J, with 6 bases between. There are 13 residues in the CDR3. The DNA of the CDR3 is TGTGCCAGCAGTTTAAGAATCAACTATGGCTACACCTTC. Translation: CASSLRINYGYTF.

The chain combines TRBV29-1 with TRBJ1-4, with a possible D match to TRBD1 (5 bases). Deletions cut 4 bases from V and 8 bases from J, with 14 bases between. Germline CDR1 is SQVTM and CDR2 is ANQGSEA. This CDR3 region has 13 residues. The CDR3 coding sequence is TGCAGCGTTGGCGGGGGGATGGAAGAAAAACTGTTTTTT. It codes for CSVGGGMEEKLFF.

In this sample, this clonotype turned up many times. The gene calls are TRBV2 and TRBJ2-1; weak D call: TRBD2 (6 bases). From germline, CDR1 is SNHLY and CDR2 FYNNEI. This CDR3 is built from 17 residues. Trimming removed 6 bases at V and 6 bases at J, with 24 bases between. The CDR3 region has the DNA TGTGCCAGCAGGTTATATCCGGGGGAAGCAGGGCGCAATGAGCAGTTCTTC. It is translated as CASRLYPGEAGRNEQFF.

In this sample, this clonotype turned up a few times. This may stem from a read error, because a much larger clone lies one nucleotide away. This chain uses TRBV11-2 with TRBJ2-7, with 10 bases lining up with TRBD1. The germline gives CDR1 SGHAT, CDR2 FQNNGV. CDR3 length equals 14 residues. CDR3 coding DNA: TGTGCCAGCAGCTCGACAGGGGGCTGGTACGGGCAGTACTTC. This gives the protein CASSSTGGWYGQYF.

This clonotype showed up just a few times. This chain uses TRBV9 with TRBJ2-2; D is uncertain. Germline CDR1 SGDLS, CDR2 YYNGEE. The CDR3 loop spans 12 amino acids. Trimming pared 3 bases from V and 5 bases from J, leaving 5 bases between. The CDR3 sequence: CASSATTGELFF. CDR3 in DNA: TGTGCCAGCAGCGCGACGACCGGGGAGCTGTTTTTT. The full variable domain, rest sourced from reference TRBV9 and TRBJ2-2, is DSGVTQTPKHLITATGQRVTLRCSPRSGDLSVYWYQQSLDQGLQFLIQYYNGEERAKGNILERFSAQQFPDLHSELNLSSLELGDSALYFCASSATTGELFFGEGSRLTVL.

This clonotype came up a few times. The gene calls are TRBV25-1 and TRBJ1-4; TRBD1 is a possible D gene (5 bases). V gave up 1 base and J gave up 8 bases, with 20 bases separating them. The germline V gene encodes CDR1 MGHDK and CDR2 SYGVNS. The CDR3 is 17 residues long. The CDR3 DNA reads TGTGCCAGCAGTGAATCGGTGCTGGGGGAAAGTTACGAAAAACTGTTTTTT. It specifies CASSESVLGESYEKLFF.

This clonotype was detected a few times. The V gene is TRBV6-1, the J gene TRBJ1-1; possibly TRBD1 for D (6 bases). The CDR3 contains 15 residues. The V end was cut by 4 bases, the J end by 5 bases, with 17 bases between. Germline V gene lookup returns CDR1 MNHNS and CDR2 SASEGT. The CDR3, as DNA: TGTGCCAGCAGTGGTGGGGGCAAGTTTGAGACTGAAGCTTTCTTT. Its protein is CASSGGGKFETEAFF.

The rearrangement links TRBV6-1 to TRBJ1-6; unclear D gene. The V gene lost 5 bases and the J gene lost 9 bases, with 17 bases spanning the gap. The germline V gene has CDR1 MNHNS and CDR2 SASEGT. CDR3 size: 15 residues. The CDR3 DNA sequence: TGTGCCAGCAGTCAATACCTACAAATGGGTTCACCCCTCCACTTT. This encodes CASSQYLQMGSPLHF.

Only a few counts were recorded for this clonotype. The rearrangement uses TRBV3-1 and TRBJ2-5, with D tentatively TRBD1 (6 bases). This CDR3 spans 14 amino acids. Deletions cut 4 bases from V and 2 bases from J, with 11 bases between. Germline V lookup: CDR1 LGHDT, CDR2 YNNKEL (reference sequence). As DNA, the CDR3 is TGTGCCAGCAGCCGATTGGACAGTCAAGAGACCCAGTACTTC. Translating it yields CASSRLDSQETQYF.

This clonotype was detected ten times or more. The chain recombines TRBV4-2 with TRBJ2-7; D unclear. The V and J ends lost 1 base and 4 bases respectively, with 11 bases between them. Germline assignment: CDR1 LGHNA and CDR2 YNFKEQ. The CDR3 extends over 14 amino acids. Here the CDR3 DNA reads TGTGCCAGCAGCCAAGCGGGTACGGAGTACGAGCAGTACTTC. It encodes CASSQAGTEYEQYF.

A few counts support this clonotype. This sequence joins TRBV6-5 and TRBJ1-1; D gene unclear. This CDR3 has 12 residues. Germline assignment: CDR1 MNHEY and CDR2 SVGAGI. V was pared by 2 bases and J by 4 bases, with 5 bases between. CDR3 nucleotides: TGTGCCAGCAGTTACGACCTCACTGAAGCTTTCTTT. Its protein is CASSYDLTEAFF.

The rearrangement joins TRBV27 to TRBJ2-4; 9 bases map to TRBD1. The CDR3 spans 13 residues. Trimming cost V 11 bases and J 12 bases; bases outside gene matches: 14. CDR1 MNHEY and CDR2 SMNVEV come from the germline V gene (reference sequence). CDR3 coding DNA: TGTGCCTCCCGGGGTACAGGGGGCCTCGATCAGTACTTC. Its translation is CASRGTGGLDQYF.

This clonotype was seen many times. The chain carries TRBV15 and TRBJ1-2; D gene ambiguous. The V gene lost 1 base and the J gene lost 1 base, with 19 bases spanning the gap. The CDR3 has 18 amino acids. Germline CDR1 is LNHNV and CDR2 is YYDKDF (reference sequence). This chain's CDR3 is CATSRGRNSADHNYGYTF. In nucleotides, the CDR3 is TGTGCCACCAGCAGAGGAAGAAACTCGGCGGATCATAACTATGGCTACACCTTC.

This clonotype was seen ten or more times. The chain has TRBV11-2 and TRBJ1-2; a possible D gene is TRBD1 (5 bases). V lost 3 bases and J 4 bases, leaving 15 bases between the germline ends. CDR1 and CDR2 from the germline V gene are SGHAT and FQNNGV. CDR3 length equals 15 residues. The CDR3: CASSFGGGGSYGYTF. CDR3 DNA: TGTGCCAGCAGCTTTGGTGGTGGGGGAAGCTATGGCTACACCTTC. The variable domain in full, with the rest retrieved from reference TRBV11-2 and TRBJ1-2, is EAGVAQSPRYKIIEKRQSVAFWCNPISGHATLYWYQQILGQGPKLLIQFQNNGVVDDSQLPKDRFSAERLKGVDSTLKIQPAKLEDSAVYLCASSFGGGGSYGYTFGSGTRLTVV.

This clonotype came up many times. The chain links TRBV12-3 or TRBV12-4 to TRBJ2-1; 10 bases align to TRBD2. This CDR3 region has 16 residues. The ends lost 2 bases at V and 5 bases at J; junction bases unmatched: 6. The CDR3 reads CASSLRGTSVDNEQFF. The CDR3 DNA sequence: TGTGCCAGCAGTTTAAGAGGGACTAGCGTCGACAATGAGCAGTTCTTC.

The CDR3 sequence is CASSQDPLAGDHQETQYF. The DNA of the CDR3 is TGCGCCAGCAGCCAAGATCCACTAGCGGGGGACCACCAAGAGACCCAGTACTTC. The chain has TRBV4-1 and TRBJ2-5, with TRBD2 matching over 11 bases. Losses at the gene ends were 0 bases for V and 0 bases for J; bases not matched to a gene: 6. This CDR3 region has 18 residues. Germline CDR1 MGHRA, CDR2 YSYEKL.

This clonotype was counted many times. The chain combines TRBV5-1 with TRBJ2-3, with 12 nucleotides matching TRBD2. Germline assignment: CDR1 SGHRS and CDR2 YFSETQ. With V trimmed by 5 bases and J by 2 bases, 6 bases remained unmatched. The CDR3 consists of 16 residues. Here the CDR3 DNA reads TGCGCCAGCAGTCAGACTAGCGGGGGATACACAGATACGCAGTATTTT. It translates to CASSQTSGGYTDTQYF.

Many counts were recorded for this clonotype. The CDR3 region is CASSTGTGSTWSNQPQHF. The CDR3 region has the DNA TGTGCCAGCAGTACCGGGACAGGGAGCACTTGGAGCAATCAGCCCCAGCATTTT. This chain connects TRBV2 to TRBJ1-5, with TRBD1 matching over 9 bases. Per germline, CDR1 SNHLY and CDR2 FYNNEI. This CDR3 is built from 18 residues. J was trimmed by 1 base and V by 5 bases; bases with no gene match: 12.

This clonotype was recorded at least ten times. Its ends do not fully match the called genes, so a read error is possible. The CDR3 DNA is TGTGCCAGCAGCTTACAAGGGCTCTCCTACAATGAGCAGTTCTTC. It specifies CASSLQGLSYNEQFF. This chain joins TRBV5-1 and TRBJ2-1; D is undetermined. CDR1 is SGHRS, CDR2 YFSETQ, per germline. The CDR3 is 15 amino acids.

This clonotype was seen ten or more times. This chain links TRBV6-5 with TRBJ1-1, with 7 bases lining up with TRBD1. CDR1 and CDR2 (germline): MNHEY, SVGAGI. CDR3 length: 16 residues. Trimming at V came to 1 base and at J to 4 bases, leaving 9 bases not matched to a gene. The CDR3 sequence: CASSYLGSSGGTEAFF. CDR3 in DNA: TGTGCCAGCAGTTACTTGGGCAGTTCAGGGGGCACTGAAGCTTTCTTT.

This clonotype was detected a few times. V usage is TRBV19 and J usage is TRBJ1-1; 7 positions agree with TRBD1. V lost 5 bases and J lost 2; bases outside the gene matches: 5. The CDR3 is 14 amino acids. Germline V gene data show CDR1 as LNHDA and CDR2 as SQIVND (reference sequence). The CDR3 sequence: CASSSGQPNTEAFF. Written as DNA, the CDR3 is TGTGCCAGTAGTTCGGGACAGCCTAACACTGAAGCTTTCTTT. The full variable domain, in which reference TRBV19 and TRBJ1-1 provide the parts outside the CDR3, is DGGITQSPKYLFRKEGQNVTLSCEQNLNHDAMYWYRQDPGQGLRLIYYSQIVNDFQKGDIAEGYSVSREKKESFPLTVTSAQKNPTAFYLCASSSGQPNTEAFFGQGTRLTVV.